This TCR beta chain was recovered during a study of cytomegalovirus exposure and HLA in healthy donors (dated by TCRdb to between 2016 and 2019). Notes on the research overall: An earlier analysis of a few hundred of the donors reported 276 Gb of sequence data and around 100 million unique TCR beta sequences obtained from about 200 million T cells. Among 398 genotyped donors of the cohort, an average of approximately 200,000 unique TCR beta nucleotide sequences was sequenced per donor, of which 15% to 20% were non-productive. An earlier analysis of 500 to 750 of the donors applied high-throughput TCR beta sequencing to assess whether each TCR beta V gene segment acted as functional or pseudogenic. In a later genetic analysis, genome-wide SNP genotypes for about three fifths of the 666 donors were used, and that subset was treated as a discovery cohort. In a later analysis, previously published TCR beta repertoires from several hundred donors were re-analyzed and high-resolution HLA genotyping was added so that TCR occurrence patterns could be studied. The number of donors typed differed by locus, with roughly 620-630 for A, B, C, DRB1 and DQB1, 522 for DQA1, nearly 610 for DPA1, and some 440 for DPB1. The study aimed to test whether cataloging public T cell receptors could reveal signatures of past pathogen exposure. Using immunosequencing, the study profiled T cell repertoires from some 670 subjects and related those repertoires to cytomegalovirus serostatus. Donor age, sex, ethnicity and CMV serostatus were compiled alongside the repertoire data. Class I and class II HLA loci were covered by the typing at four-digit resolution. High-throughput TCR immunosequencing, statistical association of individual TCRs with disease status, and machine learning were combined to predict cytomegalovirus infection status. The genetic ancestry cluster associated with self-reported Caucasian donors included around 76% of the 398 genotyped donors. Besides the first cohort of more than 650 subjects, a separate validation cohort made up of over a hundred different subjects was used. Rather than using new phenotypic data, the later analysis identified candidate immune exposures from TCR beta sequences and from how often those sequences occurred across donors. All discovery cohort repertoires had been generated using a single sequencing platform. A handful of DR-DQ haplotypes were handled as single units for association and clustering because linkage in the cohort was strong. An early release covering roughly 600 HLA-typed donors comprised about 320 gigabases of sequencing data and roughly 86 million unique TCR sequences.

Spanning cysteine to phenylalanine, the CDR3 consists of 17 amino acids. CDR3 DNA is the only sequence kept; it has 51 bases, read in frame from the first base. Trimming at the junction amounts to 4 bases on V and 7 bases on J, and the germline ends lie 21 bases apart. CDR1 and CDR2, per the germline V gene, are SGHRS and YFSETQ. The library was prepared using the immunoSEQ multiplex PCR assay. The multiplex PCR relied on a mix of 60 forward primers for TCR Vbeta segments and 13 reverse primers for TCR Jbeta segments. The CDR3 region of rearranged TCR beta genes was amplified from genomic DNA by a multiplex PCR assay. The amplified TCR beta libraries were sequenced on the Illumina HiSeq System as 87-base-pair reads. Turning to the authors' computational methods: A later analysis counted about 80 million unique TCR beta chains across the 670 or so repertoires, and some 11 million of these chains were shared by at least two donors. Raw reads were error-corrected and collapsed into unique sequences by a nearest-neighbor algorithm in which closely related sequences were merged to remove PCR and sequencing errors. Alignment of CDR3 sequences to IMGT reference sequences was used to assign V, D and J gene segments. For a sequence to be retained, a match of at least six nucleotides to both a V gene segment and a J gene segment was required. Rearrangements were called productive when the CDR3 lacked stop codons and stayed in frame with V and J; all others were non-productive. Following IMGT convention, CDR3 was defined as the stretch from the second conserved V-encoded cysteine up to the conserved J-encoded phenylalanine. The earlier analysis of 500 to 650 of the donors excluded any sequence lacking an unambiguous match to a single V gene segment. An earlier analysis of about 600 of the donors called V segments functional above 56.7% productive rearrangements and segregating when the between-donor standard deviation exceeded 5%. To diagnose cytomegalovirus status from the catalog of TCR beta chain sequences, a statistical classification framework was built. V and J gene assignment, in a later analysis, came from comparing TCR nucleotide sequences with IMGT/GENE-DB human TR gene sequences. In a later analysis, CDR3 sequences and most-parsimonious VDJ recombination scenarios were assigned using the TCRdist pipeline. In a later analysis, every TCR beta chain was defined by the combination of its CDR3 amino acid sequence and its V-gene family, and reads without a unique V-gene family were dropped. To address suspected cross-contamination and a sequencing artifact, a later analysis removed several hundred highly shared, low-generation-probability nucleotide sequences. In a later analysis, a clonal expansion index for each public chain was calculated from normalized within-repertoire ranks of inferred template counts. A later analysis computed generation probabilities with a VDJ recombination model fitted to out-of-frame rearrangements, and checked the results against IGoR. In a later analysis, TCR-TCR, TCR-HLA and TCR-CMV co-occurrence was scored with hypergeometric tests, and a repertoire-size bias correction was applied to TCR pairs. To estimate false discovery rates, a later analysis permuted the HLA or CMV assignments 20 times. In a later analysis, co-occurring TCRs were grouped using DBSCAN, with TCRdist sequence similarity added in when clustering inside HLA-allele-positive subsets. For co-occurrence clustering, repertoires with fewer than 30,000 or more than 120,000 public chains were excluded, along with four or five repertoires with anomalous nucleotide sharing. TCRdb took this table from immuneACCESS and kept in-frame rearrangements with V and J called. Such tables lack part of the clones; where checked against another copy, unresolved V genes explain under half of the gap, and the rest is unexplained. V, J and clone size were drawn from that table, and D and trimming were deduced from the DNA. Within this sample are nearly 110,000 clones, with roughly three quarters of them counted one time only. About 2.5% of the sample comes from the top ten.

The investigation overall reported the following: Linkage disequilibrium might explain the correlated functional status among segregating V segments, but an unknown experimental factor could not be excluded. HLA typing was unavailable for some donors at each locus, so association tests used only the typed subset. Roughly uniform sequencing depth across donors was assumed in presence/absence analyses, although this assumption may not hold. The classifier was reported to diagnose cytomegalovirus status with high specificity and sensitivity in both the original cohort and the validation cohort. A further reported finding was that TCR beta sequences accurately predicted the HLA-A and HLA-B alleles for most subjects in the first cohort. Compared with equally common non-associated chains, HLA-associated TCR beta chains in a later analysis were more clonally expanded and had lower generation probabilities. The cohort was sequenced for TCR beta chains only, and without alpha or paired-chain data the features that could be detected were limited. A cluster of highly shared sequence variants was judged likely to represent a technical artifact of the sequencing pipeline. A later genetic analysis reported fewer N-insertions in productive TCRs among donors in an Asian-associated ancestry cluster than the roughly 700-donor mean. A total of fewer than 200 TCR beta chains were listed by the study as associated with cytomegalovirus. When HLA alleles, especially DR and DQ, strongly co-occurred, TCR associations were difficult to assign to individual alleles. An association between a missense DCLRE1C variant and V-gene and J-gene trimming of TCR beta chains was found in a later genetic analysis and replicated in an independent cohort. A later analysis found that TCR association rates varied across HLA loci, with DRB1 alleles showing the most associated TCRs and HLA-C alleles the fewest. In a later analysis, some 18,000 TCR beta sequences were associated with specific HLA alleles at a false discovery rate of 0.05. In a later analysis, most CMV-associated TCR beta chains were found to appear HLA-restricted, with HLA associations seemingly driven largely by CMV exposure. In vitro tests confirmed that a few of the cytomegalovirus-associated TCR beta chains recognize cytomegalovirus antigens. For the cohort, immune exposure information was limited to CMV serostatus. According to the authors, the approach could potentially be generalized to other disease states and immunological phenotypes. Because counts were too low, roughly 16 rarely observed V segments, including chromosome 9 orphons, were left out of the earlier analysis of 500 to 750 of the donors. In an earlier analysis of 587 of the donors, most TCR beta V segments appeared in productive rearrangements about 90% or about 30% of the time, broadly matching IMGT annotations. According to a later analysis, parvovirus B19, influenza, CMV and Epstein-Barr virus appeared linked to several top co-occurrence clusters. Some IMGT-functional V segments, including TRBV6-2 and TRBV6-3, could not be told apart with the 87-base-pair reads, so those segments were excluded. Most TCR sequences were seen in very few donors, while some public TCRs were found in many individuals.

Notes on this clone: The target of this receptor is not known. Base quality data are lacking; no much larger clone is found one base away.

The cohort consisted of fewer than 700 healthy bone marrow donors. At the time of sampling, every cohort member was nominally healthy, though immune exposures that went unrecorded were likely present. The donor was CMV seronegative and belonged to the group of over 350 seronegative cohort members. A peripheral blood sample was provided by each donor, and peripheral blood mononuclear cells were used for TCR beta sequencing. The Qiagen DNeasy Blood Extraction Kit was used to extract genomic DNA from the blood cell samples. Input material: PBMCs. The chain couples TRBV5-1 to TRBJ1-6; a tentative D match to TRBD1 spans 5 bases. The TCR comes from a man younger than 35 in good health and CMV-seronegative. CDR3 loop: CASSHGTTRWGNSPLHF. Read as DNA, the sequence is TGCGCCAGCAGCCACGGGACTACCCGGTGGGGGAATTCACCCCTCCACTTT.